The rows below give T cell receptor beta chains drawn from one sample of a study of cytotoxic CD8 clonotypes in ibrutinib-treated CLL. Using immunoSEQ multiplex PCR, the repertoire was profiled, and TCRdb retains in-frame clones only, with some absent. In the table there are 150,000 to 200,000 clones, over 75% of which are singletons. The source material was PBMCs, sampled at disease progression, from a patient treated with ibrutinib. The source is a human donor with chronic lymphocytic leukemia. Both conserved end residues are part of each CDR3. The order of the fields is clone size, J gene, V gene, D gene, CDR3 DNA, CDR3 protein. A D gene is named only where the DNA matches it firmly. A clone size is listed for some rows: how often the clone was seen (once, few, many), or a class if it is expanded.

. TRBJ2-7 TRBV14 TRBD1 TGTGCCAGCAGCCAACCCGGGACAGGGTCCTACGAGCAGTACTTC CASSQPGTGSYEQYF
. TRBJ1-1 TRBV7-8 . TGTGCCAGCAGCTACCGGACGGGTAACGCTGAAGCTTTCTTT CASSYRTGNAEAFF
few TRBJ2-7 TRBV28 . TGTGCCAGCAGTTATATACAGGGCCCTACCTACGAGCAGTACTTC CASSYIQGPTYEQYF
. TRBJ2-3 TRBV16 . TGTGCCAGCAGCCAAGGGCAGGCAGATACGCAGTATTTT CASSQGQADTQYF
. TRBJ1-5 TRBV6-5 TRBD1 TGTGCCAGCAGTCAGACAGGGAGGGGTCAGCCCCAGCATTTT CASSQTGRGQPQHF
. TRBJ1-5 TRBV5-8 . TGTGCCAGCACAAAGATCAGGGGCCATCAGCCCCAGCATTTT CASTKIRGHQPQHF
. TRBJ2-5 TRBV9 TRBD2 TGTGCCAGCAGCGTAGGCCGGAGCGGGAGAGGACTTGAGACCCAGTACTTC CASSVGRSGRGLETQYF
. TRBJ2-7 TRBV2 . TGTGCCAGCAGGAGCCCCGGGACGCTAACCTACGAGCAGTACTTC CASRSPGTLTYEQYF
. TRBJ2-5 TRBV5-1 TRBD2 TGCGCCAGCAGTCCTTGGACTAGCGGGAGACTAGAGACCCAGTACTTC CASSPWTSGRLETQYF
. TRBJ2-1 TRBV5-1 TRBD2 TGCGCCAGCAGCTCGGGAATTACTAGCGGGAGTAGGTATGAGCAGTTCTTC CASSSGITSGSRYEQFF
. TRBJ1-5 TRBV27 . TGTGCCAGCAGTTCCTATCAGCCCCAGCATTTT CASSSYQPQHF
. TRBJ2-3 TRBV15 TRBD1 TGTGCCACCAGCAGATCCGGGACAGGGCGCACAGATACGCAGTATTTT CATSRSGTGRTDTQYF
. TRBJ1-5 TRBV28 . TGTGCCAGCAGGGTCGATAGCAATCAGCCCCAGCATTTT CASRVDSNQPQHF
. TRBJ2-7 TRBV2 . TGTGCCAGCAGTGGGGGGGCAGGGCTGGCCTACGAGCAGTACTTC CASSGGAGLAYEQYF
. TRBJ1-5 TRBV19 . TGTGCCAGTAGTCCGGTACTCCGGGACGCCGGGACTAAGCCCCAGCATTTT CASSPVLRDAGTKPQHF
. TRBJ1-2 TRBV7-8 . TGTGCCAGCAGCGGCGGTGGGCTATATGGCTACACCTTC CASSGGGLYGYTF